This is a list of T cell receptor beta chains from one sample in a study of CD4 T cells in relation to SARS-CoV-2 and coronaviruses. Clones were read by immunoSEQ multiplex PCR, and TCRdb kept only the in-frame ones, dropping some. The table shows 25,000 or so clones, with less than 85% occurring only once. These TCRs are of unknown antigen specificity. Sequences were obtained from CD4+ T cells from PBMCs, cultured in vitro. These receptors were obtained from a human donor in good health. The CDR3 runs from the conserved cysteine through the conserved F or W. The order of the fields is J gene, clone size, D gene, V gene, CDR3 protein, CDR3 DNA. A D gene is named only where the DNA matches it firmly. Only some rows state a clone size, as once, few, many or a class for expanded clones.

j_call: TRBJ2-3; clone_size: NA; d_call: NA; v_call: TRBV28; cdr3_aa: CASTGSADTQYF; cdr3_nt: TGTGCCAGCACCGGTAGCGCAGATACGCAGTATTTT
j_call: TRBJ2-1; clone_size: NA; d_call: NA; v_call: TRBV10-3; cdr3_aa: CAIGGTGNYNEQFF; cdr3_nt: TGTGCCATCGGGGGAACGGGGAACTACAATGAGCAGTTCTTC
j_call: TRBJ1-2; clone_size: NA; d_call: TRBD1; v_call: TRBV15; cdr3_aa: CATAGQGGWYGYTF; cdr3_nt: TGTGCCACCGCCGGACAGGGTGGGTGGTATGGCTACACCTTC
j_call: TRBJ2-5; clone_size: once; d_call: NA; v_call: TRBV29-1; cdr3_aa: CSVTSRVETQYF; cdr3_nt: TGCAGCGTGACTAGTCGGGTCGAGACCCAGTACTTC
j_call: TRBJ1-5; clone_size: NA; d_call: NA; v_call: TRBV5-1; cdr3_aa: CASSLGSGNQPQHF; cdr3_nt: TGCGCCAGCAGCCTAGGGTCAGGAAATCAGCCCCAGCATTTT
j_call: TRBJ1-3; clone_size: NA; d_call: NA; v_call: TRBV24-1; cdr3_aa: CATSAPAGNTIYF; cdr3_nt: TGTGCCACCAGTGCCCCGGCTGGAAACACCATATATTTT
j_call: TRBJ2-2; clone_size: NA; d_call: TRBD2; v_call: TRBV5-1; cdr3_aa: CASSFGTMTSGMNTGELFF; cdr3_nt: TGCGCCAGCAGCTTCGGGACTATGACTAGCGGAATGAACACCGGGGAGCTGTTTTTT
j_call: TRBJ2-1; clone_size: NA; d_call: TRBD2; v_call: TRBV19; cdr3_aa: CASRLGTSGSSEQFF; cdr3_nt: TGTGCCAGTAGGCTGGGGACTAGCGGGAGTAGTGAGCAGTTCTTC
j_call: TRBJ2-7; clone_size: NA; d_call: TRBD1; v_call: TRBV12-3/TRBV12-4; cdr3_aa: CASGTGAYEQYF; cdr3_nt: TGTGCCAGCGGGACAGGGGCCTACGAGCAGTACTTC
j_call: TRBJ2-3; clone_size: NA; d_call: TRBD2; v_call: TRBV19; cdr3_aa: CASSEPGLAADTQYF; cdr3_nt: TGTGCCAGTAGCGAACCGGGACTAGCGGCAGATACGCAGTATTTT
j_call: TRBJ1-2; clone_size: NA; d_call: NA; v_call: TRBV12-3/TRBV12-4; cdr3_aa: CASSLSSSKDYTF; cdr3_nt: TGTGCCAGCAGTTTATCCAGTAGTAAGGACTACACCTTC
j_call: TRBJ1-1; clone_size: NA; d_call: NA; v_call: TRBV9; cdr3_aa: CASSEGGTVNTEAFF; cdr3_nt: TGTGCCAGCAGCGAGGGGGGGACGGTGAACACTGAAGCTTTCTTT
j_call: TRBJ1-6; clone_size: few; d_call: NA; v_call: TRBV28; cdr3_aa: CASSLSLGRQGNSPLHF; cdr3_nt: TGTGCCAGCAGTTTATCCTTGGGACGGCAGGGCAATTCACCCCTCCACTTT
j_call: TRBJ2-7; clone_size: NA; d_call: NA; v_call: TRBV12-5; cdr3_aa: CASGLGDPSRSYEQYF; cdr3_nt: TGTGCTAGTGGTTTGGGGGACCCTAGTCGCTCCTACGAGCAGTACTTC
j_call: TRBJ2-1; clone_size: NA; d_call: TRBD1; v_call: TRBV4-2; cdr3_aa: CASSQGTGGYNEQFF; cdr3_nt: TGTGCCAGCAGCCAAGGGACAGGGGGCTACAATGAGCAGTTCTTC
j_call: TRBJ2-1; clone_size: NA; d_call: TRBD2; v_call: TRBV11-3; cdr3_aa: CASSWGGGSYNEQFF; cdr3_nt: TGTGCCAGCAGCTGGGGGGGAGGCTCCTACAATGAGCAGTTCTTC
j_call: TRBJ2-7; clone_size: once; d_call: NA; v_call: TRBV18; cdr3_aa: CASSPYVGNEQYF; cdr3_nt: TGTGCCAGCTCACCATACGTAGGGAACGAGCAGTACTTC
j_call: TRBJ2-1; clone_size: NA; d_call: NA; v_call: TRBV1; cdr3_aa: CTSSPAKTSRDEQFF; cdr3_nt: TGCACCAGCAGCCCCGCGAAGACTAGCCGGGATGAGCAGTTCTTC
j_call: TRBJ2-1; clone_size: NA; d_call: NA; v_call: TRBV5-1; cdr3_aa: CASSFASSDRQFF; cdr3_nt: TGCGCCAGCAGCTTTGCTTCTTCGGATCGGCAGTTCTTC
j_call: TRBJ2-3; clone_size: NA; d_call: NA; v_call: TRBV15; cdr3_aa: CATSRDIGAQRADTQYF; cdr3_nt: TGTGCCACCAGCAGAGATATCGGCGCGCAGCGGGCAGATACGCAGTATTTT
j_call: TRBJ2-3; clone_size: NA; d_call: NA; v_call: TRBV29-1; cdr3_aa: CSVDGDGSTDTQYF; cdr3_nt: TGCAGCGTTGACGGTGACGGGAGCACAGATACGCAGTATTTT
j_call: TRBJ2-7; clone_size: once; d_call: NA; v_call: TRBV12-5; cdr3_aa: CASGLVQFEGVRDEQYF; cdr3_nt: TGTGCTAGTGGTTTGGTACAATTTGAGGGGGTGAGGGACGAGCAGTACTTC
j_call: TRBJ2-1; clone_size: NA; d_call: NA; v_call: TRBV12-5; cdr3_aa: CASEGDSKGNEQFF; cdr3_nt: TGTGCTAGTGAAGGGGACTCAAAGGGGAATGAGCAGTTCTTC
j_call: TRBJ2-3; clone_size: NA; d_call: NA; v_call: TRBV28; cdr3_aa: CASSFSGLSTDTQYF; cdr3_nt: TGTGCCAGCAGCTTTAGCGGACTCAGCACAGATACGCAGTATTTT
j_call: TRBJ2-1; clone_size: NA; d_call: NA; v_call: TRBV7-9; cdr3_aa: CASSAREYNEQFF; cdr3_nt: TGTGCCAGCAGCGCCAGGGAATACAATGAGCAGTTCTTC
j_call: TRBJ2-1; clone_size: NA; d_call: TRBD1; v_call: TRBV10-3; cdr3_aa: CAIRTGVNEQFF; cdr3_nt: TGTGCCATCAGGACAGGGGTCAATGAGCAGTTCTTC
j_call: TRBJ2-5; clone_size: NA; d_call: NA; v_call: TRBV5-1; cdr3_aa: CASSLVPGGETQYF; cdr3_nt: TGCGCCAGCAGCTTGGTCCCTGGCGGAGAGACCCAGTACTTC
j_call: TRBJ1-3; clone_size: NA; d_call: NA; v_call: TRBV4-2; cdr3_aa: CASSQEVGASSLPNSGNTIYF; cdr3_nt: TGTGCCAGCAGCCAAGAAGTCGGTGCATCCAGCCTCCCTAACTCTGGAAACACCATATATTTT
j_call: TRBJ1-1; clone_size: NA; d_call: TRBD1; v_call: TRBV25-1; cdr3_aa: CASRETGWNTEAFF; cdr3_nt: TGTGCCAGCAGGGAGACAGGGTGGAACACTGAAGCTTTCTTT
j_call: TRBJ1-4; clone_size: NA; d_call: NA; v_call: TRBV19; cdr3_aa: CASSIPRREKLFF; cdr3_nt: TGTGCCAGTAGTATTCCCCGCAGGGAAAAACTGTTTTTT
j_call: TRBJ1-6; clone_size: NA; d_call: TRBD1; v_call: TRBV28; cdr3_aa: CASSSYRGPPYNSPLHF; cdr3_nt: TGTGCCAGCAGTTCTTACAGGGGGCCACCATATAATTCACCCCTCCACTTT
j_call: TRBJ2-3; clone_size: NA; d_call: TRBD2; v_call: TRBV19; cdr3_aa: CASSISGLAGGTDTQYF; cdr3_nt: TGTGCCAGTAGTATAAGCGGCCTAGCGGGAGGGACAGATACGCAGTATTTT
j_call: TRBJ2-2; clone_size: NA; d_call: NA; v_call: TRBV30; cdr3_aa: CAWSIGVNTGELFF; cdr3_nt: TGTGCCTGGAGTATTGGGGTTAACACCGGGGAGCTGTTTTTT
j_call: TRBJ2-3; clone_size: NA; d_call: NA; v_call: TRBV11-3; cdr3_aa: CASSPSTYTDTQYF; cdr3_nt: TGTGCCAGCAGCCCCAGCACGTACACAGATACGCAGTATTTT
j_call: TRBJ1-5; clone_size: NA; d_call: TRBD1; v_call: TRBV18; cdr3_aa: CASSLNAGGSDQPQHF; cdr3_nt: TGTGCCAGCTCACTGAATGCAGGGGGCAGCGATCAGCCCCAGCATTTT
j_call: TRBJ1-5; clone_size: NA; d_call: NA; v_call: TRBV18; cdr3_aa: CASSPAQGDQPQHF; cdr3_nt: TGTGCCAGCTCACCAGCGCAGGGAGATCAGCCCCAGCATTTT
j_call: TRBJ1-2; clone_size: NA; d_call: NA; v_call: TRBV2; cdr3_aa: CASSEGEPRGTNGYTF; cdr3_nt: TGTGCCAGCAGTGAGGGGGAGCCTCGGGGGACTAATGGCTACACCTTC
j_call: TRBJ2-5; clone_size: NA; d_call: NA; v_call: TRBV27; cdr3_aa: CASSFRTDYQETQYF; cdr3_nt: TGTGCCAGCAGTTTTCGGACAGATTACCAAGAGACCCAGTACTTC
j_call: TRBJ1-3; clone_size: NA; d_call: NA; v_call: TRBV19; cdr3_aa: CASSAASGNTIYF; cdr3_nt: TGTGCCAGTAGTGCCGCCTCTGGAAACACCATATATTTT
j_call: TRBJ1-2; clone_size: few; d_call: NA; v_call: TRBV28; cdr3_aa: CASSMDGYTF; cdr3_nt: TGTGCCAGCAGTATGGACGGCTACACCTTC
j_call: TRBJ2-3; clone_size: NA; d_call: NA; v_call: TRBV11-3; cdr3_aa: CASSAAQTDTQYF; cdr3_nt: TGTGCCAGCAGCGCCGCACAGACAGATACGCAGTATTTT
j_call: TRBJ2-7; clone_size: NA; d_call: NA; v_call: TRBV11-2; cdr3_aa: CASSLEGEQYF; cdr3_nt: TGTGCCAGCAGCTTAGAAGGGGAGCAGTACTTC
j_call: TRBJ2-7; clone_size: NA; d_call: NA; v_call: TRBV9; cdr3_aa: CASSVGSQSGYEQYF; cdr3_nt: TGTGCCAGCAGCGTAGGATCCCAGTCGGGCTACGAGCAGTACTTC
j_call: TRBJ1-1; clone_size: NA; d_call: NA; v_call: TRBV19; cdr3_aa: CASSIVAVNTEAFF; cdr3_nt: TGTGCCAGTAGTATAGTCGCGGTGAACACTGAAGCTTTCTTT
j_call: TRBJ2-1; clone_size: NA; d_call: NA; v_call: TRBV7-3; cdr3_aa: CASSPSRTTSYEQFF; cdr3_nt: TGTGCCAGCAGCCCTTCGAGGACTACCAGTTATGAGCAGTTCTTC
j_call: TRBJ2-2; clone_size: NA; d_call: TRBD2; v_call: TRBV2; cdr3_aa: CASGLLSGNAGELFF; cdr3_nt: TGTGCCAGCGGGCTTTTGAGCGGGAACGCTGGGGAGCTGTTTTTT
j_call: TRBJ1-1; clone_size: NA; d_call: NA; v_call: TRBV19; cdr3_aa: CASSLQLNTEAFF; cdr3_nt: TGTGCCAGTAGCCTACAACTGAACACTGAAGCTTTCTTT
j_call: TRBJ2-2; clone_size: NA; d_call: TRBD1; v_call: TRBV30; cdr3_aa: CAWSRGQGYAGELFF; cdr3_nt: TGTGCCTGGAGTAGGGGACAGGGGTACGCCGGGGAGCTGTTTTTT
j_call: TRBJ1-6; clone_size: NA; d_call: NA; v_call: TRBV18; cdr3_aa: CASSLRASYNSPLHF; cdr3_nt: TGTGCCAGCTCTCTCCGGGCCTCCTATAATTCACCCCTCCACTTT
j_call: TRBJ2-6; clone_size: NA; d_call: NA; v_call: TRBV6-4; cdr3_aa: CASSDSKSGANVLTF; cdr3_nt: TGTGCCAGCAGTGACTCTAAATCTGGGGCCAACGTCCTGACTTTC
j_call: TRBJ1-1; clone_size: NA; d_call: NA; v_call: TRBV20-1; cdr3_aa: CSAKPGTEAFF; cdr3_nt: TGCAGTGCTAAACCGGGGACTGAAGCTTTCTTT
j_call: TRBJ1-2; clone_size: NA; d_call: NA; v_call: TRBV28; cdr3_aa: CASSFWQANYGYTF; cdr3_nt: TGTGCCAGCAGTTTCTGGCAGGCTAACTATGGCTACACCTTC
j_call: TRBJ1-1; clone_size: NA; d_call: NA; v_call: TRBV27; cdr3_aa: CASTPRGSFMNTEAFF; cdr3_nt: TGTGCCAGCACCCCCAGGGGTAGCTTTATGAACACTGAAGCTTTCTTT
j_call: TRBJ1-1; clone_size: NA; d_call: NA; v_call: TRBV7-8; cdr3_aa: CASIDSVWARANTGAFF; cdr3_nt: TGTGCCAGCATCGATTCGGTTTGGGCCAGGGCGAACACTGGAGCTTTCTTT
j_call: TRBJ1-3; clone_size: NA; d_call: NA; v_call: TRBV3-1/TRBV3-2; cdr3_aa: CASSQGASGNTIYF; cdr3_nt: TGTGCCAGCAGCCAGGGTGCCTCTGGAAACACCATATATTTT
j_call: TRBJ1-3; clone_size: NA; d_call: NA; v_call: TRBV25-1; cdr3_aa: CASSAWTDLSGNTIYF; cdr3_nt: TGTGCCAGCAGTGCTTGGACCGACCTCTCTGGAAACACCATATATTTT
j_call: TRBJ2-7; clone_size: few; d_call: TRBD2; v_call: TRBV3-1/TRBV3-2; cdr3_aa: CASSQGGSGSFGREQYF; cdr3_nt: TGTGCCAGCAGCCAAGGTGGTAGCGGGAGTTTCGGACGCGAGCAGTACTTC